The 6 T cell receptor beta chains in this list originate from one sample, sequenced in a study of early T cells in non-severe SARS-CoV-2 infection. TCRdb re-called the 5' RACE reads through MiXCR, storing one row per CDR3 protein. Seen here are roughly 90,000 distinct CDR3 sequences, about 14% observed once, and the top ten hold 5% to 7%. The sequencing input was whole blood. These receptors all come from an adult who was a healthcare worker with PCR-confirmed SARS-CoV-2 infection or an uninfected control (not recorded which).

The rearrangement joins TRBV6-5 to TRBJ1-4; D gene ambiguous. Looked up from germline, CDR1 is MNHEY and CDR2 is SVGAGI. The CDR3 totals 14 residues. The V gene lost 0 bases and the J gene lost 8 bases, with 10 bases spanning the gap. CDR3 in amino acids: CASSYSIRKEKLFF. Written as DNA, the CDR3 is TGTGCCAGCAGTTACTCGATCAGGAAAGAAAAACTGTTTTTT.

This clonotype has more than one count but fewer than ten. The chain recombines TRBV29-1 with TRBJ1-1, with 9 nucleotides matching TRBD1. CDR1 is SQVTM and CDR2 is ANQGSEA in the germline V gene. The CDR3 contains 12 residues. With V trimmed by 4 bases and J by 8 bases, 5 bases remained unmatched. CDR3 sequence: CSVGHGTGEAFF. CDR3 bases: TGCAGCGTTGGACACGGGACAGGGGAAGCTTTCTTT.

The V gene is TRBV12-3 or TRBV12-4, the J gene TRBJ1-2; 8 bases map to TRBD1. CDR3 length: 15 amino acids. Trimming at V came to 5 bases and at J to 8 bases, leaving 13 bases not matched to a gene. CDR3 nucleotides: TGTGCCAGCAGTGCCGTACAGGGGGTCTTGGAAGGCTACACCTTC. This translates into CASSAVQGVLEGYTF.

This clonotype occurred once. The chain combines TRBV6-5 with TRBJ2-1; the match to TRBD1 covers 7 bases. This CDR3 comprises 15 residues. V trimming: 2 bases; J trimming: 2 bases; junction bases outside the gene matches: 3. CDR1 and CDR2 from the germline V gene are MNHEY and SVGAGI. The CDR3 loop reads CASSYGTAPYNEQFF. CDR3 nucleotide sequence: TGTGCCAGCAGTTACGGGACAGCGCCCTACAATGAGCAGTTCTTC.

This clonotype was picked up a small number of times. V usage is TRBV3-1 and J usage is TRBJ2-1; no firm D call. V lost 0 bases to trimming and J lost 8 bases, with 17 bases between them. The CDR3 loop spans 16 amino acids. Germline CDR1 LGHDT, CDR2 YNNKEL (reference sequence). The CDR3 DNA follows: TGTGCCAGCAGCCAAGACTGGCCCGGATTGGGCCATGAGCAGTTCTTC. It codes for CASSQDWPGLGHEQFF.

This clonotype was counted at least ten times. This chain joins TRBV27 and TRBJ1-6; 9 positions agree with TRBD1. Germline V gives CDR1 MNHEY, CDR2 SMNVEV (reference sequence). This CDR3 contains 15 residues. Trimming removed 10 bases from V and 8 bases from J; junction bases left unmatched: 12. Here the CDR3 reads CATTPRGDRDSPLHF. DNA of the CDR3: TGTGCCACCACACCCAGGGGGGACAGGGATTCACCCCTCCACTTT.